Listed below are T cell receptor beta chains from one sample, sequenced in a study of blood T cells in healthy people across ages. Each CDR3 protein gets one entry after TCRdb re-called the 5' RACE reads with MiXCR. The sample records fewer than 2 million distinct CDR3 sequences, roughly 43% being singletons. The specimen was blood. The receptors were gathered from a human donor in good health. Both conserved end residues are part of each CDR3. A D gene is named only where the DNA matches it firmly. The listing skips clone size in some rows; elsewhere it reads once, few, many or a size class.

>NA|TRBJ2-5|TRBV20-1|TRBD2
CSARDGTGGFQETQYF
TGCAGTGCTAGAGATGGGACGGGGGGATTCCAAGAGACCCAGTACTTC
>few|TRBJ1-1|TRBV6-2/TRBV6-3|NA
CASSHRGLSRTEAFF
TGTGCCAGCAGTCATCGTGGCCTCTCGCGGACTGAAGCTTTCTTT
>NA|TRBJ2-7|TRBV11-2|NA
CASSSRGRGHEQYF
TGTGCCAGCAGCTCCCGCGGCAGGGGCCACGAGCAGTACTTC
>NA|TRBJ1-6|TRBV28|NA
CASSPRGRDSPLHF
TGTGCCAGCAGTCCCAGGGGTAGGGATTCACCCCTCCACTTT
>many|TRBJ2-6|TRBV6-2/TRBV6-3|NA
CASSYRGTGANVLTF
TGTGCCAGCAGTTACCGAGGTACCGGGGCCAACGTCCTGACTTTC
>few|TRBJ1-2|TRBV27|NA
CASSKQGRGGYTF
TGTGCCAGCTCTAAACAGGGAAGGGGCGGCTACACCTTC
>NA|TRBJ2-1|TRBV5-4|NA
CASRGGGPNLYNEQFF
TGTGCCAGCAGAGGGGGGGGGCCCAACCTCTACAATGAGCAGTTCTTC
>NA|TRBJ2-2|TRBV20-1|NA
CSARVEDPNTGELFF
TGCAGTGCTAGAGTCGAGGACCCGAACACCGGGGAGCTGTTTTTT
>NA|TRBJ2-5|TRBV6-5|TRBD1
CASSYDKGGAETQYF
TGTGCCAGCAGTTACGACAAAGGGGGCGCGGAGACCCAGTACTTC
>NA|TRBJ2-5|TRBV6-5|NA
CASNPGLQRETQYF
TGTGCCAGCAATCCGGGACTCCAGAGGGAGACCCAGTACTTC
>NA|TRBJ1-1|TRBV5-1|TRBD1
CASSLAGGQYEAFF
TGCGCCAGCAGCTTGGCCGGGGGACAGTACGAAGCTTTCTTT
>NA|TRBJ2-1|TRBV3-1|NA
CASSQQWGNYNEQFF
TGTGCCAGCAGCCAACAATGGGGCAATTACAATGAGCAGTTCTTC
>many|TRBJ2-3|TRBV10-3|TRBD1
CAISPQGNVGTDTQYF
TGTGCCATCAGTCCACAGGGGAATGTAGGCACAGATACGCAGTATTTT
>few|TRBJ2-7|TRBV11-2|NA
CASSFSRGSYEQYF
TGTGCCAGCAGCTTTAGTAGGGGAAGCTACGAGCAGTACTTC
>few|TRBJ2-1|TRBV12-3/TRBV12-4|NA
CASSSQSSTRRIGEQFF
TGTGCCAGCAGTTCCCAATCAAGTACTCGGCGTATTGGTGAGCAGTTCTTC
>few|TRBJ2-5|TRBV7-9|TRBD1
CASSVGTGEREQYF
TGTGCCAGCAGCGTGGGGACAGGGGAGAGGGAGCAGTACTTC
>NA|TRBJ2-3|TRBV20-1|NA
CSAGGYALGGVEDTQYF
TGCAGTGCTGGAGGATACGCCCTTGGCGGGGTGGAAGATACGCAGTATTTT
>NA|TRBJ1-4|TRBV12-3/TRBV12-4|NA
CASSFWEKLFF
TGTGCCAGCAGTTTCTGGGAAAAACTGTTTTTT
>NA|TRBJ2-3|TRBV20-1|NA
CSADDFTGTRGGTDTQYF
TGCAGTGCTGATGACTTCACCGGGACCAGGGGTGGCACAGATACGCAGTATTTT
>NA|TRBJ2-1|TRBV7-9|TRBD1
CASTAQGVNEQFF
TGTGCCAGCACCGCTCAGGGGGTCAATGAGCAGTTCTTC
>NA|TRBJ2-7|TRBV3-1|NA
CASSQGGNVYEQYF
TGTGCCAGCAGCCAAGGTGGGAACGTCTACGAGCAGTACTTC
>few|TRBJ2-5|TRBV14|NA
CASSQGGLGQETQYF
TGTGCCAGCAGCCAAGGAGGTCTTGGCCAAGAGACCCAGTACTTC
>NA|TRBJ2-7|TRBV28|TRBD1
CASSQLTGDEQYF
TGTGCCAGCAGTCAACTAACAGGGGACGAGCAGTACTTC
>NA|TRBJ2-5|TRBV10-3|TRBD1
CAISEPGTGGGETQYF
TGTGCCATCAGTGAGCCCGGGACAGGGGGCGGAGAGACCCAGTACTTC
>NA|TRBJ2-1|TRBV27|NA
CASSLMGGPYNEQFF
TGTGCCAGCAGTTTGATGGGGGGACCGTACAATGAGCAGTTCTTC
>NA|TRBJ2-3|TRBV7-9|NA
CASSQSRFGVDTQCF
TGTGCCAGCAGCCAATCTAGGTTCGGTGTAGATACGCAGTGTTTT
>many|TRBJ2-1|TRBV7-9|NA
CASSLEGSEQFF
TGTGCCAGCAGCTTAGAAGGAAGTGAGCAGTTCTTC
>many|TRBJ2-5|TRBV5-1|NA
CASSRGAGQETQYF
TGCGCCAGCAGCCGGGGTGCGGGGCAAGAGACCCAGTACTTC
>NA|TRBJ2-3|TRBV12-3/TRBV12-4|NA
CASSRSGTSTDTQYF
TGTGCCAGCAGCCGCTCGGGAACTAGCACAGATACGCAGTATTTT
>NA|TRBJ1-1|TRBV6-5|NA
CASSAGTTMNTEAFF
TGTGCCAGCAGCGCAGGGACAACTATGAACACTGAAGCTTTCTTT